This TCR beta chain derives from a study of immune heterogeneity within non-small cell lung tumors (dated by TCRdb to between 2017 and 2018). Broadly, across the study: By histology, the tumors included about 11 non-squamous carcinomas, a handful of squamous cell carcinomas and 1 tumor not otherwise specified. To examine intratumoral immune heterogeneity, the study used whole-exome sequencing, RNA-seq and TCR beta repertoire sequencing on multiple spatially distinct regions of each NSCLC tumor. Transcriptome data were available for just roughly 43 loci from about 13 patients, whereas TCR repertoire analysis spanned just over 55 tumor loci from roughly 14 patients. Neoantigen binding to each patient's HLA alleles was predicted with netMHCpan-3.0 for mutant peptides of 8 to 11 amino acids. Results the study describes overall, beyond this receptor: High-frequency TCR beta clonotypes were found to be largely distinct between individual patients. Within a given patient, the same dominant CDR3B clonotypes showed up repeatedly across loci, although different tumor locations also carried unique high-frequency clones. Local tumor mutational burden and local T-cell repertoire clonality had a statistically significant but moderate positive correlation (R around 0.35).

The TCR template was genomic DNA extracted from bulk tumor tissue, and approximately 630 ng of gDNA was amplified for each sample. During surgery, multiple biopsies were taken from each primary tumor and placed as far apart as possible within the tumor mass. The study cohort was described as untreated and was composed of newly diagnosed NSCLC cases undergoing curative surgery. The donors were under 17 patients with newly diagnosed non-small cell lung cancer who were having surgery with curative intent. The resected tumor masses were reviewed by two independent pathologists. Sequencing was performed only on DNA and RNA samples of high quality. The TCR beta CDR3 region was amplified with a multiplex PCR system, in which a first round of 10 cycles was run using 32 V-gene forward and 13 J-gene reverse primers. First-round PCR used a QIAGEN Multiplex PCR Kit, and primer sequences were filed in Chinese patent CN105087789A. In a second PCR round, Illumina universal primers were added with the Phusion High-Fidelity PCR Kit. Paired-end sequencing of TCR libraries was carried out on the Illumina HiSeq X Ten platform at a read length of 151 bp. Per the original workflow: Cutadapt removed reads without multiplex PCR primers, PEAR merged read pairs, and MiXCR with default settings called CDR3 regions. Repertoire diversity was assessed by Shannon entropy, and clonality was calculated as one minus the Shannon entropy divided by the ln of the count of productive unique sequences. A clonotype counted as a dominant or high-frequency T-cell clone when its frequency was 0.5% or higher. Clones were called with MiXCR by TCRdb after fastp trimmed the public reads at Q25, and only in-frame beta chains were retained. Each entry is one CDR3 protein sequence, shown with its most common DNA and genes. The authors' filters were not applied to this entry. The sample contains over 8,500 distinct CDR3 sequences, roughly 29% of them found a single time. Jointly, the top ten make up 13% of the sample.

Trimming takes 4 bases from V and 5 bases from J, and the germline ends sit 17 bases apart. From its cysteine to its phenylalanine, the CDR3 spans 15 amino acids. Kept here is only the CDR3 DNA, which spans 45 bases and is read in frame from base 1. Via the germline V gene (reference sequence), CDR1 is LGHDT and CDR2 YNNKEL. This clonotype was detected only once. What antigen it recognizes has not been identified. There are no base qualities to consult, and no much larger clone falls within one base. Weak support is all one read offers. The chain links TRBV3-1 with TRBJ2-5, with the D gene uncertain. The sequence was collected from a man between 50 and 59 years old with non-small cell lung cancer. What was sequenced was lung tumor tissue. The DNA sequence is as follows: TGTGCCAGCAGCCCTGTTTGGGGTCAGCAGGAGACCCAGTACTTC. It codes for CASSPVWGQQETQYF.